Described below is a single T cell receptor (beta chain) sequence and its context. The antigen is not known. The data originate from a study of cytomegalovirus exposure and HLA in healthy donors. Findings and limits, study-wide: Common viral pathogens (according to a later analysis) appeared linked to several of the most significant clusters. Most TCR sequences were uncommon, yet certain public TCRs appeared in many donors.

CDR1 SNHLY and CDR2 FYNNEI come from the germline V gene. The V segment lost 10 bases and the J segment 4 bases; nucleotides outside the gene matches: 3. CDR3 length equals 11 residues. The PCR used 60 Vbeta and 13 Jbeta primers. Data came from immunoSEQ multiplex PCR; TCRdb stores just in-frame clones and leaves some out. The table has about 140,000 clones, about 70% seen once; the top ten hold about 9.4%. The receptor was derived from a man aged 30 to 45 in good health and CMV-seropositive. Sequenced input: PBMCs. V usage is TRBV2 and J usage is TRBJ1-2; 7 positions match TRBD1. As DNA, the CDR3 is TGTGCCAACGGGACAGCCTATGGCTACACCTTC. Protein sequence: CANGTAYGYTF. The variable domain in full, with the rest retrieved from reference TRBV2 and TRBJ1-2, is EPEVTQTPSHQVTQMGQEVILRCVPISNHLYFYWYRQILGQKVEFLVSFYNNEISEKSEIFDDQFSVERPDGSNFTLKIRSTKLEDSAMYFCANGTAYGYTFGSGTRLTVV.